This is a list of T cell receptor beta chains from one sample in a study of T cells in Graves' hyperthyroidism and ophthalmopathy. MiXCR, applied by TCRdb to the multiplex PCR reads, yields one record per CDR3 protein. The sample includes 600,000 to 750,000 distinct CDR3 sequences, 15% to 20% of them seen just once. Sequenced sample: blood. These receptors all come from a man over 45 with Graves' hyperthyroidism. CDR3s include the opening cysteine and the closing phenylalanine or tryptophan. Fields, in order: J gene, V gene, D gene, clone size, CDR3 DNA, CDR3 protein. D genes are given only for firm matches. Size is omitted from some rows. Given values are once, few, many or a class for expanded clones.

TRBJ2-7,TRBV10-3,TRBD1,many,TGTGCCATCAGCTCGGGACAGGGTGACCGCGAGCAGTACTTC,CAISSGQGDREQYF
TRBJ1-1,TRBV30,NA,many,TGTGCCTGGAGTGAGGACCGACTCCTGGTTAGTGCTTTCTTT,CAWSEDRLLVSAFF
TRBJ1-2,TRBV7-2,NA,many,TGTGCCAGCAGCCCTAATGGTCTTGCGGGCTATGGCTACACCTTC,CASSPNGLAGYGYTF
TRBJ1-5,TRBV2,NA,many,TGTGCCAGGTCGACAGCATATAGCAATCAGCCCCAGCATTTT,CARSTAYSNQPQHF
TRBJ2-1,TRBV20-1,TRBD2,NA,TGCAGTGATACTTCGCTAGGGACTAGCGGGTACAATGAGCAGTTCTTC,CSDTSLGTSGYNEQFF
TRBJ1-5,TRBV19,TRBD1,many,TGTGCCAGTAGTCCCCGGACAGGGGCGGGGAGCAATCAGCCCCAGCATTTT,CASSPRTGAGSNQPQHF
TRBJ2-1,TRBV24-1,NA,few,TGTGCCACCAGTGATTCCAGGGGCTCCTACAATGAGCAGTTCTTC,CATSDSRGSYNEQFF
TRBJ2-1,TRBV7-2,TRBD1,NA,TGTGCCAGCAGCTTATCGGGGACAGGAGCCGAGCAGTTCTTC,CASSLSGTGAEQFF
TRBJ1-1,TRBV20-1,NA,NA,TGCAGTGCTCTCCCGTACACTGAAGCTTTCTTT,CSALPYTEAFF
TRBJ2-5,TRBV2,TRBD2,many,TGTGCCAGCAGTGAAGCCCCGGCTGCGGGAGAGGAGACCCAGTACTTC,CASSEAPAAGEETQYF
TRBJ1-1,TRBV27,NA,many,TGTGCCAGCAGTAGGACACGCATGAACACTGAAGCTTTCTTT,CASSRTRMNTEAFF
TRBJ1-5,TRBV24-1,NA,many,TGTGCCACCAGTGAGGATAATCAGCCCCAGCATTTT,CATSEDNQPQHF
TRBJ1-6,TRBV2,TRBD1,many,TGTGCCAGCAGTGCCCGACAGGGCAGGGGTTCACCCCTCCACTTT,CASSARQGRGSPLHF
TRBJ1-5,TRBV12-3/TRBV12-4,NA,many,TGTGCCAGCAGTCTCCAGGGTACCCAGCATTTT,CASSLQGTQHF
TRBJ2-2,TRBV3-1,TRBD2,many,TGTGCCAGCAGCCAATTCCGCACTAGCGTGAACACCGGGGAGCTGTTTTTT,CASSQFRTSVNTGELFF
TRBJ2-7,TRBV7-3,NA,many,TGTGCCAGCAGCCACACGGGAGTGGACGAGCAGTACTTC,CASSHTGVDEQYF
TRBJ1-1,TRBV5-1,NA,many,TGCGCCAGCAGCTTACTATCTATGAACACTGAAGCTTTCTTT,CASSLLSMNTEAFF
TRBJ1-5,TRBV28,NA,few,TGTGCCAGCAGTTTAAACCCAGGAAATCAGCCCCAGCATTTT,CASSLNPGNQPQHF
TRBJ2-7,TRBV11-2,TRBD1,NA,TGTGCCAGCAGCACGTACCGGGACAGGGGCGGAGAGCAGTACTTC,CASSTYRDRGGEQYF